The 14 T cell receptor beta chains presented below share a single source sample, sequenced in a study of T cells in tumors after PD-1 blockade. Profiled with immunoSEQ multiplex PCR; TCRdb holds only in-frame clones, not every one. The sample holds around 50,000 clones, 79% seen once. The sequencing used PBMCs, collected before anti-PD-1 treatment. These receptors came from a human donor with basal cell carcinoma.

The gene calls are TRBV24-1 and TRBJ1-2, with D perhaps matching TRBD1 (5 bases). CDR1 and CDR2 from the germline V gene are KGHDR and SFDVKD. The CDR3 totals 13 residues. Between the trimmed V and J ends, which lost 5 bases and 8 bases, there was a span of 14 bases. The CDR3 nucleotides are TGTGCCACCAGTGTCGACCGAGCAGGGGGCTACACCTTC. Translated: CATSVDRAGGYTF.

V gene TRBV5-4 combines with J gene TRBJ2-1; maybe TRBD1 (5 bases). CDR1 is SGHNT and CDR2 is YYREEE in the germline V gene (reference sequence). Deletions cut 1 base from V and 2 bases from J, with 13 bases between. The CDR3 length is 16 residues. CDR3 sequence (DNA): TGTGCCAGCAGCTTGCCCCAGATAGGGGCCTACAATGAGCAGTTCTTC. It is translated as CASSLPQIGAYNEQFF.

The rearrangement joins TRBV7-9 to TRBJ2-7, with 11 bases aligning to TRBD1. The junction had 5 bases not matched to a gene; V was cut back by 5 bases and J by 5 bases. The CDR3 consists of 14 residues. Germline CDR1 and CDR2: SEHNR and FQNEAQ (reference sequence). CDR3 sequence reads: CASSQGQGENEQYF. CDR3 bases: TGTGCCAGCAGCCAGGGACAGGGGGAGAACGAGCAGTACTTC.

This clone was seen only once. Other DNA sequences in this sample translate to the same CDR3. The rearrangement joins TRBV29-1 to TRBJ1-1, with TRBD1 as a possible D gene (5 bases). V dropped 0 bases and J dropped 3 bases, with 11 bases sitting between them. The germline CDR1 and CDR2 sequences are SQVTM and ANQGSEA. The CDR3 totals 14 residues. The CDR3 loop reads CSVEEGGGDTEAFF. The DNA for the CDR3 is TGCAGCGTTGAAGAAGGTGGAGGGGACACTGAAGCTTTCTTT.

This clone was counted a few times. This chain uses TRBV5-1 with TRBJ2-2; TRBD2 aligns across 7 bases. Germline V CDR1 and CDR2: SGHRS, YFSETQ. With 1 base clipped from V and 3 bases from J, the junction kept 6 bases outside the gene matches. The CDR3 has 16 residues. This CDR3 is CASSLTGGGYTGELFF. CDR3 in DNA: TGCGCCAGCAGCTTGACCGGCGGGGGATACACCGGGGAGCTGTTTTTT.

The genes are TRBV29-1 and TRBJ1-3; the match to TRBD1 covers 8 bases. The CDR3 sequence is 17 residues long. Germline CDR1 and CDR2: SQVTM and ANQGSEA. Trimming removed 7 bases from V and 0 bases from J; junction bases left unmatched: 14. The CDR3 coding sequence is TGCAGCGCCCGCCCCTGGGACGGGACAGGCTCTGGAAACACCATATATTTT. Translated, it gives CSARPWDGTGSGNTIYF.

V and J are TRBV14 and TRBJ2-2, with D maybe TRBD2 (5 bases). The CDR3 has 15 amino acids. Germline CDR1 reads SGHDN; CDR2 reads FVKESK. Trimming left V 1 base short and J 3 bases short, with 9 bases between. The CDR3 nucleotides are TGTGCCAGCAGCCAAGTTTCGGGGTACACCGGGGAGCTGTTTTTT. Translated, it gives CASSQVSGYTGELFF.

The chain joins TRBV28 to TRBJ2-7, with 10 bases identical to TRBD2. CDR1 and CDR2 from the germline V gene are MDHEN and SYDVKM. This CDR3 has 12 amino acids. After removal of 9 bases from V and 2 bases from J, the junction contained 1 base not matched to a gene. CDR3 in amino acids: CASGLAAYEQYF. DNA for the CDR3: TGTGCCAGTGGACTAGCGGCCTACGAGCAGTACTTC.

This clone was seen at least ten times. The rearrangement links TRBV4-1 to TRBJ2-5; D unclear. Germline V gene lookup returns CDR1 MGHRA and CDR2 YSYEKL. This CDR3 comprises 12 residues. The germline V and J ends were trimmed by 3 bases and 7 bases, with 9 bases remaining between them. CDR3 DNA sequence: TGCGCCAGCAGCCAGGCAGGTGGGACCCAGTACTTC. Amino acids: CASSQAGGTQYF.

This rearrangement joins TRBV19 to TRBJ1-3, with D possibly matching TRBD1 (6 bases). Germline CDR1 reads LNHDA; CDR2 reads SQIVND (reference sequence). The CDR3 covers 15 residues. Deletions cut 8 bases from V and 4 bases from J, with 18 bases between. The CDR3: CASLPDRTVGNTIYF. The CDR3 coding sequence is TGTGCCAGTCTTCCAGACAGGACAGTGGGAAACACCATATATTTT.

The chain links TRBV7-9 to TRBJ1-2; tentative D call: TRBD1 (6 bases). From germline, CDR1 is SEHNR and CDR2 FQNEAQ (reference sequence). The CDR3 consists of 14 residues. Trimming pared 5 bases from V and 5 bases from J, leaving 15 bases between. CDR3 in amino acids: CASSRTGKGYGYTF. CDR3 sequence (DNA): TGTGCCAGCAGCCGTACAGGGAAGGGGTATGGCTACACCTTC. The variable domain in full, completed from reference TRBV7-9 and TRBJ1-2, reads DTGVSQNPRHKITKRGQNVTFRCDPISEHNRLYWYRQTLGQGPEFLTYFQNEAQLEKSRLLSDRFSAERPKGSFSTLEIQRTEQGDSAMYLCASSRTGKGYGYTFGSGTRLTVV.

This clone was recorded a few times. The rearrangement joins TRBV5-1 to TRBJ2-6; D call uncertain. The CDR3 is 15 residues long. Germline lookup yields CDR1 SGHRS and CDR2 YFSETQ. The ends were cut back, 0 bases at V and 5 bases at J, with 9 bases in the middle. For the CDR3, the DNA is TGCGCCAGCAGCTTGGCGGGCAACCGGGCCAACGTCCTGACTTTC. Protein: CASSLAGNRANVLTF.

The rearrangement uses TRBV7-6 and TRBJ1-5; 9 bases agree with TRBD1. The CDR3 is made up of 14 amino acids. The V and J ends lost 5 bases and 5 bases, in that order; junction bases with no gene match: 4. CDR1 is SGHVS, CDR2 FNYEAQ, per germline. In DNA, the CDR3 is TGTGCCAGCAGCCCTCGACAGGGGGATCAGCCCCAGCATTTT. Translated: CASSPRQGDQPQHF.

The CDR3 protein is CASSHGQGALIYF. Written as DNA, the CDR3 is TGTGCCAGCAGCCACGGACAGGGGGCGTTAATTTACTTC. The chain couples TRBV7-6 to TRBJ2-7, with 11 bases identical to TRBD1. The trim removed 5 bases at V and 13 bases at J, leaving 10 bases unmatched. The germline CDR1 and CDR2 sequences are SGHVS and FNYEAQ. The CDR3 sequence is 13 residues long.